Described below is a single T cell receptor (beta chain) sequence and its context. Its antigen is undetermined. The record originates from a study of metastatic and nonmetastatic thyroid tumors. Study overall: Thyroid patients, malignant and benign, had repertoires compared across blood and tumor or nodule tissue.

This CDR3 comprises 15 residues. The germline CDR1 and CDR2 sequences are SGHRS and YFSETQ. V lost 4 bases to trimming and J lost 6 bases; unmatched junction nucleotides: 12. Study results and caveats: A significant increase in TCR beta diversity was reportedly seen in malignant thyroid tumors relative to benign nodules, in blood and tumor.

TCRdb reanalyzed the PCR reads with MiXCR. The table has roughly 30,000 clones, approximately 15% seen once. None of the patients had undergone any treatment ahead of thyroid surgery. The receptor was isolated from a female donor with papillary thyroid cancer or a benign thyroid nodule (not recorded which). Some clones in this sample may be carry-over from other donors' samples. The chain recombines TRBV5-1 with TRBJ2-7; 8 bases agree with TRBD2. Sequenced sample: blood. The CDR3 DNA reads as TGCGCCAGCAGCCCACTAAGCGGGAGTTCAGCCGAGCAGTACTTC. Its translation: CASSPLSGSSAEQYF.